This T cell receptor beta chain was captured by sequencing in a study of T cell responses to AZD1222 COVID-19 vaccine. Study-level points and caveats: White British ancestry dominated among donors, who included more females, and clonal diversity was possibly underestimated. Variant regions that are unmutated are reportedly the target of nearly half of spike-specific TCRs.

The V gene end was trimmed by 6 bases and the J gene end by 3 bases; junction bases not matched to a gene: 6. CDR1 and CDR2 from the germline V gene are SNHLY and FYNNEI. This CDR3 has 14 residues. The protocol was immunoSEQ multiplex PCR, while the TCRdb copy is restricted to in-frame clones and leaves out a portion. The sample lists some 71,000 clones, roughly 84% occurring once. In the case of this clone: What it recognizes is unknown.

V is TRBV2 and J is TRBJ2-5; 8 nucleotides agree with TRBD2. Here the sequenced sample was peripheral blood, taken on day 0 of AZD1222 vaccination. The clonotype comes from an adult in good health. The CDR3 loop reads CASSENGGEETQYF. The CDR3 nucleotides are TGTGCCAGCAGCGAGAACGGGGGGGAAGAGACCCAGTACTTC. The full variable domain, with the rest looked up from reference TRBV2 and TRBJ2-5, is EPEVTQTPSHQVTQMGQEVILRCVPISNHLYFYWYRQILGQKVEFLVSFYNNEISEKSEIFDDQFSVERPDGSNFTLKIRSTKLEDSAMYFCASSENGGEETQYFGPGTRLLVL.